The 18 T cell receptor beta chains given below trace back to one sample, sequenced in a study of identical twins. Via MiXCR, TCRdb re-called the 5' RACE reads, giving one row per CDR3 protein. Of approximately 620,000 distinct CDR3 sequences listed, less than 10% are singletons. The data also belong to a second study, concerning yellow fever vaccine responses in identical twins.

Sequencing was carried out using PBMCs. Source of these receptors: a woman under 30 in good health.

This clonotype has a handful of counts. The chain recombines TRBV20-1 with TRBJ2-7; D possibly corresponds to TRBD2 (6 bases). The V and J ends lost 3 bases and 0 bases respectively, with 12 bases between them. Germline-derived CDR1 and CDR2 are DFQATT and SNEGSKA (reference sequence). There are 14 residues in the CDR3. CDR3 in DNA: TGCAGTGCTAGGAGCGGGTCCGACTCCTACGAGCAGTACTTC. As protein: CSARSGSDSYEQYF.

This clonotype was counted a few times. The V and J genes are TRBV25-1 and TRBJ2-1; TRBD2 aligns across 8 bases. V was clipped by 5 bases and J by 5 bases; unmatched bases: 5. CDR1 MGHDK and CDR2 SYGVNS come from the germline V gene. CDR3 length: 14 residues. CDR3 protein: CASSTAGGNNEQFF. CDR3 DNA sequence: TGTGCCAGCAGTACGGCGGGGGGTAACAATGAGCAGTTCTTC.

The table lists this clonotype with a few counts. The CDR3 nucleotides read TGCGCCAGCAGCTTGGATATGACTAGCTCCTACGAGCAGTACTTC. Encoded protein: CASSLDMTSSYEQYF. V usage is TRBV5-1 and J usage is TRBJ2-7; TRBD2 might be the D (6 bases). V lost 0 bases and J lost 0, with 10 bases in between. Germline loops: CDR1 SGHRS, CDR2 YFSETQ. This CDR3 has 15 amino acids.

There are a few counts of this clonotype. V is TRBV6-5 and J is TRBJ2-1, with D uncertain. Germline CDR1 MNHEY, CDR2 SVGAGI. V was pared by 7 bases and J by 8 bases, with 9 bases between. The CDR3 length is 11 residues. The CDR3 sequence is CASNWADEQFF. The CDR3 coding sequence is TGTGCCAGCAACTGGGCCGATGAGCAGTTCTTC.

This clonotype was counted only a few times. The chain links TRBV6-2 or TRBV6-3 to TRBJ2-1, with 7 bases fitting TRBD2. V was clipped by 5 bases and J by 8 bases; unmatched bases: 3. This CDR3 spans 12 amino acids. Germline lookup yields CDR1 MNHEY and CDR2 SVGEGT. The CDR3 sequence: CASSNGRYEQFF. CDR3 sequence (DNA): TGTGCCAGCAGTAACGGGAGGTATGAGCAGTTCTTC.

The table lists this clonotype with a few counts. The chain employs TRBV28 and TRBJ1-6; perhaps TRBD1 as D (5 bases). V lost 6 bases, J lost 7 bases, and 13 bases lay in between. Germline CDR1 reads MDHEN; CDR2 reads SYDVKM. This CDR3 has 14 amino acids. The CDR3 loop reads CASSPPGPNSPLHF. For the CDR3, the DNA is TGTGCCAGCAGCCCACCGGGACCAAATTCACCCCTCCACTTT. Full variable domain (rest looked up from reference TRBV28 and TRBJ1-6): DVKVTQSSRYLVKRTGEKVFLECVQDMDHENMFWYRQDPGLGLRLIYFSYDVKMKEKGDIPEGYSVSREKKERFSLILESASTNQTSMYLCASSPPGPNSPLHFGNGTRLTVT.

The rearrangement links TRBV29-1 to TRBJ2-2; maybe TRBD1 (5 bases). Trimming removed 7 bases at V and 3 bases at J, with 12 bases between. CDR3 size: 13 residues. Germline V gives CDR1 SQVTM, CDR2 ANQGSEA. The CDR3 spells CSALDSYTGELFF. The CDR3 bases are TGCAGCGCCCTAGACAGTTACACCGGGGAGCTGTTTTTT.

This clonotype was seen many times. The chain links TRBV11-2 to TRBJ2-7; D gene unclear. CDR1 is SGHAT and CDR2 is FQNNGV in the germline V gene. Trimming took off 5 bases at V and 2 bases at J, with 19 bases between the two ends. This CDR3 is built from 16 residues. The CDR3 DNA sequence: TGTGCCAGCAGCCCCACGCGCGGTCCCTTACCCTACGAGCAGTACTTC. Protein: CASSPTRGPLPYEQYF.

The chain links TRBV2 to TRBJ2-5; no clear D. The V gene's germline CDR1 is SNHLY and CDR2 FYNNEI. The V end lost 11 bases, the J end lost 5 bases, and 15 bases lay between the germline ends. The CDR3 is 12 amino acids. The CDR3 here is CACLDSAETQYF. CDR3 in DNA: TGTGCCTGCCTAGACTCGGCGGAGACCCAGTACTTC.

The sample holds a few counts of this clonotype. V usage is TRBV7-9 and J usage is TRBJ2-7; 8 bases are a match to TRBD1. V trimming: 5 bases; J trimming: 5 bases; junction bases outside the gene matches: 14. The CDR3 spans 16 residues. In germline, CDR1 is SEHNR, CDR2 FQNEAQ (reference sequence). The DNA for the CDR3 is TGTGCCAGCAGCCCAACGCCTACAGGGGGTAATAACGAGCAGTACTTC. This gives the protein CASSPTPTGGNNEQYF.

This chain joins TRBV3-1 and TRBJ2-7, with 13 bases matching TRBD2. There are 15 residues in the CDR3. The junction had 11 bases not matched to a gene; V was cut back by 4 bases and J by 11 bases. The V gene's germline CDR1 is LGHDT and CDR2 YNNKEL (reference sequence). CDR3 in amino acids: CASSLSGTSGTGEYF. The CDR3 bases are TGTGCCAGCAGCCTTTCCGGGACTAGCGGGACAGGGGAGTACTTC.

This clonotype was observed a handful of times. CDR3 DNA: TGCAGCGTCGCAGGTGACTGGGATGGCTACACCTTC. This encodes CSVAGDWDGYTF. The rearrangement links TRBV29-1 to TRBJ1-2; D ambiguous. This CDR3 has 12 residues. Trimming cost V 6 bases and J 6 bases, with 14 bases left between them. CDR1 is SQVTM and CDR2 is ANQGSEA in the germline V gene.

This clonotype was detected many times. The gene calls are TRBV4-2 and TRBJ2-3; D unclear. The V gene's germline CDR1 is LGHNA and CDR2 YNFKEQ. This CDR3 spans 15 amino acids. V was cut by 0 bases and J by 3 bases, with 10 bases left in between. CDR3 residues: CASSQEYKQTDTQYF. The CDR3, as DNA: TGTGCCAGCAGCCAAGAATACAAACAGACAGATACGCAGTATTTT.

In its sample, this clonotype was seen many times. The DNA of the CDR3 is TGTGCCAGCAGCCCGTCGGCGGGGGCCCTTCAAGAGACCCAGTACTTC. This gives the protein CASSPSAGALQETQYF. The chain carries TRBV4-2 and TRBJ2-5, with D possibly matching TRBD2 (7 bases). V was clipped by 4 bases and J by 2 bases, with 17 bases between them. CDR1 and CDR2 from the germline V gene are LGHNA and YNFKEQ. The CDR3 runs to 16 residues.

This clonotype has a handful of counts. Relative to the germline gene, one junction end is altered; a read error may explain this. The V gene is TRBV28, the J gene TRBJ2-2; 8 bases are a match to TRBD1. This CDR3 has 15 amino acids. CDR1 is MDHEN, CDR2 SYDVKM, per germline. This chain's CDR3 is CASTLQGVNAGELFF. The CDR3 nucleotides read TGTGCCAGCACCCTACAGGGGGTGAACGCCGGGGAGCTGTTTTTT.

This chain links TRBV10-3 with TRBJ2-3; D gene uncertain. Germline CDR1 is ENHRY and CDR2 is SYGVKD. CDR3 size: 15 residues. Trimming removed 5 bases at V and 0 bases at J, with 12 bases between. CDR3: CAISPRQASTDTQYF. The CDR3 coding sequence is TGTGCCATCAGTCCTCGTCAGGCGAGCACAGATACGCAGTATTTT.

In this sample, this clonotype turned up a few times. This sequence joins TRBV27 and TRBJ2-1, with D tentatively TRBD1 (6 bases). V lost 7 bases, J lost 9 bases, and 25 bases lay in between. The germline gives CDR1 MNHEY, CDR2 SMNVEV (reference sequence). This CDR3 has 16 amino acids. CDR3 nucleotide sequence: TGTGCCAGCACCGGAACCGGGGACACGCCCGAGGGTGAGCAGTTCTTC. As protein: CASTGTGDTPEGEQFF.

Many counts were recorded for this clonotype. This CDR3 reads CASSFRPWYRDNEQFF. As DNA, the CDR3 is TGTGCCAGCAGCTTTCGGCCCTGGTACAGGGACAATGAGCAGTTCTTC. The chain combines TRBV5-6 with TRBJ2-1; a possible D gene is TRBD1 (6 bases). The CDR3 runs 16 residues. Deletions cut 2 bases from V and 5 bases from J, with 17 bases between. Germline loops: CDR1 SGHDT, CDR2 YYEEEE.